This T cell receptor (beta chain) was obtained from a study of shared clonotypes between healthy human individuals. Study information: A few men and two women, aged 18 to 49, were donors. CD4 naive and CD4 memory each took three plates per donor, while CD8 naive took two and CD8 memory one.

Germline CDR1 SGHRS, CDR2 YFSETQ. This CDR3 has 15 amino acids. With V trimmed by 4 bases and J by 7 bases, 10 bases remained unmatched. Deep level was the assay's run setting. Genomic DNA per cell subset filled all wells of several immunoSEQ plates. Repertoires were generated with immunoSEQ multiplex PCR, while TCRdb's copy carries only in-frame clones and drops some. The sample includes some 2,000,000 clones, almost 96% seen only once; the top ten take roughly 0.13%. This chain connects TRBV5-1 to TRBJ2-1, with 8 bases matching TRBD1. The origin of this receptor is a man aged 18 to 30 in good health. Sequenced: naive CD4+ T cells sorted from blood. Subset indicated: CD45RA+ positively selected. The CDR3 sequence is CASSLSRDRTNEQFF. The CDR3 DNA sequence: TGCGCCAGCAGCCTCAGCCGGGACAGGACTAATGAGCAGTTCTTC.